Listed below are T cell receptor beta chains from one sample, sequenced in a study of blood T cell repertoires in COVID-19. The table came from immunoSEQ multiplex PCR; TCRdb's copy has only in-frame clones and leaves some out. Among 330,000 or so clones listed, around 90% were seen once. What was sequenced was peripheral blood. All receptors come from a man under 40 with COVID-19, enrolled during active disease. Both conserved end residues are part of each CDR3. The order of the fields is CDR3 length, clone size, V gene, J gene, D gene, CDR3 DNA, CDR3 protein. A D gene is named only where the DNA matches it firmly. Clone size is shown for a subset of rows, as once, few, many or a class of expanded clone.

len: 13
abundance: .
v_gene: TRBV2
j_gene: TRBJ2-1
d_gene: TRBD1
CDR3nt: TGTGCCAGCAGTGCTGGGACAGGGGTAGAGCAGTTCTTC
CDR3aa: CASSAGTGVEQFF

len: 16
abundance: .
v_gene: TRBV9
j_gene: TRBJ2-2
d_gene: .
CDR3nt: TGTGCCAGCACCTCCCGCACGGTAGCGAACACCGGGGAGCTGTTTTTT
CDR3aa: CASTSRTVANTGELFF

len: 16
abundance: .
v_gene: TRBV9
j_gene: TRBJ1-1
d_gene: TRBD1
CDR3nt: TGTGCCAGCAGCTACAGGGACAGTCACATGAACACTGAAGCTTTCTTT
CDR3aa: CASSYRDSHMNTEAFF

len: 14
abundance: .
v_gene: TRBV5-1
j_gene: TRBJ1-4
d_gene: .
CDR3nt: TGCGCCAGCAGCTTGGGAAGCCCTAATGAAAAACTGTTTTTT
CDR3aa: CASSLGSPNEKLFF

len: 16
abundance: .
v_gene: TRBV18
j_gene: TRBJ2-3
d_gene: TRBD2
CDR3nt: TGTGCCAGCTCACACACTAGCGGGGGGGCCGCAGATACGCAGTATTTT
CDR3aa: CASSHTSGGAADTQYF

len: 16
abundance: many
v_gene: TRBV7-6
j_gene: TRBJ1-5
d_gene: .
CDR3nt: TGTGCCAGCAGCTTAGGTTGGGGGGATGGCAATCAGCCCCAGCATTTT
CDR3aa: CASSLGWGDGNQPQHF

len: 16
abundance: .
v_gene: TRBV4-3
j_gene: TRBJ1-1
d_gene: .
CDR3nt: TGCGCCAGCAGCCTCGGGGGGCACTTACAATTCACTGAAGCTTTCTTT
CDR3aa: CASSLGGHLQFTEAFF

len: 16
abundance: .
v_gene: TRBV28
j_gene: TRBJ2-5
d_gene: TRBD2
CDR3nt: TGTGCCAGCAGTTTAGCCCCAGCGGGAGGTAAGGAGACCCAGTACTTC
CDR3aa: CASSLAPAGGKETQYF

len: 16
abundance: .
v_gene: TRBV10-3
j_gene: TRBJ2-1
d_gene: TRBD2
CDR3nt: TGTGCCATCAGGAGTTCTAGCGGGACGCGGCACAATGAGCAGTTCTTC
CDR3aa: CAIRSSSGTRHNEQFF

len: 13
abundance: .
v_gene: TRBV7-2
j_gene: TRBJ1-6
d_gene: .
CDR3nt: TGTGCCAGCAGCTCATACAGTAATTCACCCCTCCACTTT
CDR3aa: CASSSYSNSPLHF

len: 15
abundance: .
v_gene: TRBV7-6
j_gene: TRBJ1-4
d_gene: TRBD1
CDR3nt: TGTGCCAGCAGCTTAAACCTCGGGACAGCGGAAAAACTGTTTTTT
CDR3aa: CASSLNLGTAEKLFF

len: 13
abundance: .
v_gene: TRBV9
j_gene: TRBJ2-7
d_gene: .
CDR3nt: TGTGCCAGCAGCTTGGCCACGACCTACGAGCAGTACTTC
CDR3aa: CASSLATTYEQYF

len: 18
abundance: .
v_gene: TRBV5-1
j_gene: TRBJ2-1
d_gene: TRBD2
CDR3nt: TGCGCCAGCAGCTTGGAAAACTCCGGGACTAGCGGTTACAATGAGCAGTTCTTC
CDR3aa: CASSLENSGTSGYNEQFF

len: 13
abundance: .
v_gene: TRBV21-1
j_gene: TRBJ1-1
d_gene: .
CDR3nt: TGTGCCAGCAGCTCGAGAGGGTACACTGAAGCTTTCTTT
CDR3aa: CASSSRGYTEAFF

len: 14
abundance: .
v_gene: TRBV7-2
j_gene: TRBJ1-1
d_gene: .
CDR3nt: TGTGCCAGCAGCTCCCCCCAGGGGTGGACTGAAGCTTTCTTT
CDR3aa: CASSSPQGWTEAFF

len: 13
abundance: .
v_gene: TRBV11-3
j_gene: TRBJ2-7
d_gene: TRBD1
CDR3nt: TGTGCCAGCAGCTTAGAAATGACAGGGCGGCAGTACTTC
CDR3aa: CASSLEMTGRQYF

len: 15
abundance: few
v_gene: TRBV7-2
j_gene: TRBJ2-7
d_gene: TRBD1
CDR3nt: TGTGCCAGCAGCTTAGTGTGGACAGGGACCTACGAGCAGTACTTC
CDR3aa: CASSLVWTGTYEQYF

len: 14
abundance: .
v_gene: TRBV27
j_gene: TRBJ1-1
d_gene: .
CDR3nt: TGTGCCAGCAGTTTGCTCCCGGGGAACACTGAAGCTTTCTTT
CDR3aa: CASSLLPGNTEAFF

len: 14
abundance: .
v_gene: TRBV6-5
j_gene: TRBJ2-7
d_gene: TRBD2
CDR3nt: TGTGCCAGCTGCCATCTAGCGGGGGCGTACGAGCAGTACTTC
CDR3aa: CASCHLAGAYEQYF

len: 13
abundance: .
v_gene: TRBV7-8
j_gene: TRBJ1-1
d_gene: .
CDR3nt: TGTGCCAGCAGCTTAGTCAGGGACACTGAAGCTTTCTTT
CDR3aa: CASSLVRDTEAFF

len: 15
abundance: .
v_gene: TRBV19
j_gene: TRBJ1-1
d_gene: .
CDR3nt: TGTGCCAGTAGTATGGGAAGTAGGGGAAACACTGAAGCTTTCTTT
CDR3aa: CASSMGSRGNTEAFF

len: 18
abundance: .
v_gene: TRBV6-2/TRBV6-3
j_gene: TRBJ2-1
d_gene: TRBD2
CDR3nt: TGTGCCAGCAGTCGCCGGAGTTTCGGGGGGTTCGGCGAAGAAGAGCAGTTCTTC
CDR3aa: CASSRRSFGGFGEEEQFF

len: 15
abundance: .
v_gene: TRBV13
j_gene: TRBJ2-7
d_gene: TRBD2
CDR3nt: TGTGCCAGCAGCTTCCTGGGCGGGGGTTTAATCGAGCAGTACTTC
CDR3aa: CASSFLGGGLIEQYF

len: 15
abundance: .
v_gene: TRBV7-2
j_gene: TRBJ1-2
d_gene: .
CDR3nt: TGTGCCAGCACCCCCGGAGGAACCCCAGGATATGGCTACACCTTC
CDR3aa: CASTPGGTPGYGYTF

len: 12
abundance: .
v_gene: TRBV12-3/TRBV12-4
j_gene: TRBJ1-2
d_gene: TRBD1
CDR3nt: TGTGCCAGCAGTTTTCAGGGGGGAGGCTACACCTTC
CDR3aa: CASSFQGGGYTF

len: 18
abundance: .
v_gene: TRBV15
j_gene: TRBJ1-6
d_gene: TRBD1
CDR3nt: TGTGCCACCAGCAGGGACAGGCGGTTGCTCCTATATAATTCACCCCTCCACTTT
CDR3aa: CATSRDRRLLLYNSPLHF

len: 15
abundance: .
v_gene: TRBV28
j_gene: TRBJ2-3
d_gene: .
CDR3nt: TGTGCCAGCAGTTTCGGGAGTCTCAGCACAGATACGCAGTATTTT
CDR3aa: CASSFGSLSTDTQYF

len: 16
abundance: once
v_gene: TRBV24-1
j_gene: TRBJ2-1
d_gene: TRBD2
CDR3nt: TGTGCCACCAGTGGAATGGGCGGGAGGTCTGGCAATGAGCAGTTCTTC
CDR3aa: CATSGMGGRSGNEQFF

len: 15
abundance: .
v_gene: TRBV29-1
j_gene: TRBJ2-6
d_gene: .
CDR3nt: TGCAGCGTTGTCTCCACCGGGTCTGGGGCCAACGTCCTGACTTTC
CDR3aa: CSVVSTGSGANVLTF

len: 12
abundance: .
v_gene: TRBV10-3
j_gene: TRBJ1-5
d_gene: .
CDR3nt: TGTGCCATCAGTGCAAGCAATCAGCCCCAGCATTTT
CDR3aa: CAISASNQPQHF

len: 15
abundance: .
v_gene: TRBV5-1
j_gene: TRBJ2-3
d_gene: TRBD1
CDR3nt: TGCGCCAGCAGCTTACAGGGGGCTCGCACAGATACGCAGTATTTT
CDR3aa: CASSLQGARTDTQYF

len: 18
abundance: .
v_gene: TRBV7-2
j_gene: TRBJ2-4
d_gene: TRBD2
CDR3nt: TGTGCCAGCAGCTTGGGACTAGCGGGAGGCTGGGCCAAAAACATTCAGTACTTC
CDR3aa: CASSLGLAGGWAKNIQYF

len: 15
abundance: .
v_gene: TRBV6-5
j_gene: TRBJ1-4
d_gene: TRBD1
CDR3nt: TGTGCCAGCAGTTACTCGGGACAGGGGGATGAAAAACTGTTTTTT
CDR3aa: CASSYSGQGDEKLFF

len: 15
abundance: .
v_gene: TRBV4-3
j_gene: TRBJ2-7
d_gene: .
CDR3nt: TGCGCCAGCAGCCAAGAGCCCCAGGGAGGCTACGAGCAGTACTTC
CDR3aa: CASSQEPQGGYEQYF

len: 15
abundance: .
v_gene: TRBV7-2
j_gene: TRBJ1-5
d_gene: .
CDR3nt: TGTGCCAGCAGCCACGAGGGTGGGAGCAATCAGCCCCAGCATTTT
CDR3aa: CASSHEGGSNQPQHF

len: 16
abundance: .
v_gene: TRBV19
j_gene: TRBJ2-1
d_gene: .
CDR3nt: TGTGCCAGTAGCACCACCGCGGTAGTCCGAGCGCATGAGCAGTTCTTC
CDR3aa: CASSTTAVVRAHEQFF

len: 15
abundance: .
v_gene: TRBV11-1
j_gene: TRBJ1-1
d_gene: .
CDR3nt: TGTGCCAGCAGCTTTCATCAGGGGATGAACACTGAAGCTTTCTTT
CDR3aa: CASSFHQGMNTEAFF

len: 15
abundance: .
v_gene: TRBV7-2
j_gene: TRBJ2-5
d_gene: TRBD2
CDR3nt: TGTGCCAGCAGCTTGACTTCGGGGGGGCTGGAGACCCAGTACTTC
CDR3aa: CASSLTSGGLETQYF

len: 19
abundance: .
v_gene: TRBV7-2
j_gene: TRBJ2-2
d_gene: TRBD2
CDR3nt: TGTGCCAGCAGCTCTAGCGGCCGACTAGCGGGAGCGGGCACCGGGGAGCTGTTTTTT
CDR3aa: CASSSSGRLAGAGTGELFF

len: 13
abundance: .
v_gene: TRBV6-4
j_gene: TRBJ1-5
d_gene: .
CDR3nt: TGTGCCAGCAGCGAGGGTCTCAATCAGCCCCAGCATTTT
CDR3aa: CASSEGLNQPQHF

len: 13
abundance: once
v_gene: TRBV4-2
j_gene: TRBJ2-7
d_gene: .
CDR3nt: TGTGCCAGCAGCCAGGAGGAGAACTACGAGCAGTACTTC
CDR3aa: CASSQEENYEQYF

len: 14
abundance: .
v_gene: TRBV27
j_gene: TRBJ1-1
d_gene: .
CDR3nt: TGTGCCAGCAGTTTGCAGGCCCACAAACCTGAAGCTTTCTTT
CDR3aa: CASSLQAHKPEAFF

len: 14
abundance: once
v_gene: TRBV7-9
j_gene: TRBJ1-2
d_gene: .
CDR3nt: TGTGCCAGCAGCCCAGGTCAGGGTGGCTATGGCTACACCTTC
CDR3aa: CASSPGQGGYGYTF

len: 16
abundance: few
v_gene: TRBV6-5
j_gene: TRBJ2-5
d_gene: TRBD1
CDR3nt: TGTGCCAGCAGTTACCAATCAGGGGGCGCTGGGGAGACCCAGTACTTC
CDR3aa: CASSYQSGGAGETQYF

len: 21
abundance: .
v_gene: TRBV6-2/TRBV6-3
j_gene: TRBJ2-1
d_gene: TRBD1
CDR3nt: TGTGCCAGCATCCCTTACCGGGACAGGGGAGGCCGGCGGGTCCCCTACAATGAGCAGTTCTTC
CDR3aa: CASIPYRDRGGRRVPYNEQFF

len: 16
abundance: .
v_gene: TRBV7-2
j_gene: TRBJ2-1
d_gene: TRBD1
CDR3nt: TGTGCCAGCAGCTATGGCCGGGACAGCCTCCTGTTCGGGCAGTTCTTC
CDR3aa: CASSYGRDSLLFGQFF

len: 15
abundance: once
v_gene: TRBV25-1
j_gene: TRBJ1-2
d_gene: .
CDR3nt: TGTGCCAGCAGTGACGAGACAGAGCTTATCTATGGCTACACCTTC
CDR3aa: CASSDETELIYGYTF

len: 15
abundance: .
v_gene: TRBV18
j_gene: TRBJ1-1
d_gene: TRBD1
CDR3nt: TGTGCCAGCTCTCCCTTTGACAGGGGGCTCAGCCCAGCTTTCTTT
CDR3aa: CASSPFDRGLSPAFF

len: 15
abundance: .
v_gene: TRBV9
j_gene: TRBJ2-5
d_gene: TRBD2
CDR3nt: TGTGCCAGCAGCGAGGGTAGACTAGCAGGAGAGACCCAGTACTTC
CDR3aa: CASSEGRLAGETQYF

len: 14
abundance: .
v_gene: TRBV7-9
j_gene: TRBJ1-2
d_gene: TRBD1
CDR3nt: TGTGCCAGCAGCTTAACAGGGGGCGGGTATGGCTACACCTTC
CDR3aa: CASSLTGGGYGYTF

len: 15
abundance: .
v_gene: TRBV7-2
j_gene: TRBJ2-3
d_gene: TRBD1
CDR3nt: TGTGCCAGCAGCTTAGGACAGGGGGCGGGAGATACGCAGTATTTT
CDR3aa: CASSLGQGAGDTQYF

len: 15
abundance: once
v_gene: TRBV19
j_gene: TRBJ2-5
d_gene: TRBD1
CDR3nt: TGTGCCAGTACTACCGACAGGGATGGTTTGGAGACCCAGTACTTC
CDR3aa: CASTTDRDGLETQYF

len: 13
abundance: .
v_gene: TRBV5-4
j_gene: TRBJ1-1
d_gene: .
CDR3nt: TGTGCCAGCAGTCAGCAGGGGCACACTGAAGCTTTCTTT
CDR3aa: CASSQQGHTEAFF

len: 17
abundance: .
v_gene: TRBV10-3
j_gene: TRBJ1-2
d_gene: TRBD1
CDR3nt: TGTGCCATCAGTGAGCCGAATATTAGGGACAGGCGCTATGGCTACACCTTC
CDR3aa: CAISEPNIRDRRYGYTF

len: 14
abundance: .
v_gene: TRBV18
j_gene: TRBJ2-7
d_gene: .
CDR3nt: TGTGCCAGCTCACCACCTACAGGGATCAACGAGCAGTACTTC
CDR3aa: CASSPPTGINEQYF

len: 16
abundance: .
v_gene: TRBV7-3
j_gene: TRBJ2-1
d_gene: TRBD2
CDR3nt: TGTGCCAGCAGCTTGGGACTAGCTGGCTCCTACAATGAGCAGTTCTTC
CDR3aa: CASSLGLAGSYNEQFF

len: 14
abundance: few
v_gene: TRBV6-2/TRBV6-3
j_gene: TRBJ1-1
d_gene: .
CDR3nt: TGTGCCAGCAGTTACTCAGGGGGTGTCACTGAAGCTTTCTTT
CDR3aa: CASSYSGGVTEAFF

len: 14
abundance: once
v_gene: TRBV6-5
j_gene: TRBJ1-5
d_gene: .
CDR3nt: TGTGCCAGCAGTTACTCGCGGCTCGATCAGCCCCAGCATTTT
CDR3aa: CASSYSRLDQPQHF

len: 13
abundance: .
v_gene: TRBV27
j_gene: TRBJ2-2
d_gene: .
CDR3nt: TGTGCCAGCAGACGAGCGAACACCGGGGAGCTGTTTTTT
CDR3aa: CASRRANTGELFF